What follows are 6 T cell receptor beta chains derived from one specimen sequenced in a study of naive and memory T cell subsets. The beta constant-region primer was an equimolar mix of two oligonucleotides covering TRBC1 and TRBC2. Nested alpha and beta constant-region primers with the SP2 primer drove four PCR rounds on ligated cDNA. TCRdb re-called the UMI-ligation and nested PCR reads through MiXCR, storing one row per CDR3 protein. The sample consists of 8,500 to 10,000 distinct CDR3 sequences, roughly 5.5% of them appearing once. The sequenced material came from CD4+ TEMRA cells from blood. Subset given: effector memory re-expressing CD45RA, CD45RA+ CD27-. Receptor source: a human donor in good health.

This clonotype is large (0.1 to 1%) by share. The chain joins TRBV5-5 to TRBJ2-7; TRBD1 matches at 9 bases. V shed 3 bases and J 2 bases; nucleotides not matched to a gene: 6. Germline V gives CDR1 SGHKS, CDR2 YYEKEE (reference sequence). The CDR3 covers 15 residues. CDR3 sequence (DNA): TGTGCCAGCAGCTGGGGGACAGGGACCCCCTACGAGCAGTACTTC. This gives the protein CASSWGTGTPYEQYF.

A note on this clonotype: A read error is possible here, since a much larger clone lies one base away. CDR3 sequence: CAGSLSGPDAIYGYTF. The CDR3 DNA reads as TGTGCCGGCAGTTTATCTGGACCCGACGCCATCTATGGCTACACCTTC. The rearrangement links TRBV28 to TRBJ1-2; D not certain. The CDR3 is 16 residues long. The germline gives CDR1 MDHEN, CDR2 SYDVKM.

This chain uses TRBV2 with TRBJ2-7; D is unresolved. CDR1 is SNHLY, CDR2 FYNNEI, per germline. The CDR3 extends over 11 amino acids. V lost 4 bases to trimming and J lost 7 bases, with 8 bases between them. The CDR3 DNA sequence: TGTGCCAGCAGTGGTTATATGGAGCAGTACTTC. Protein product: CASSGYMEQYF.

This clonotype showed up many times. The J gene is TRBJ1-5, the V gene TRBV7-2; 9 positions match TRBD1. The CDR3 extends over 18 amino acids. Looked up from germline, CDR1 is SGHTA and CDR2 is FQGNSA. The trim removed 3 bases at V and 4 bases at J, leaving 13 bases unmatched. The chain's CDR3 is CASSFGTGIEIMNQPQHF. CDR3 sequence (DNA): TGTGCCAGCAGCTTTGGGACAGGGATTGAAATTATGAATCAGCCCCAGCATTTT.

This clonotype showed up just a few times. This sequence joins TRBV30 and TRBJ2-1; 13 nucleotides align to TRBD2. Trimming removed 0 bases from V and 5 bases from J; junction bases left unmatched: 7. Germline CDR1 and CDR2: GTSNPN and SVGIG (reference sequence). CDR3 length: 17 amino acids. CDR3 DNA: TGTGCCTGGAGTGTTGCAAGGACTAGCGGGGGAGACAATGAGCAGTTCTTC. Translation gives CAWSVARTSGGDNEQFF.

Sample share makes this clonotype medium-sized. This chain links TRBV10-3 with TRBJ2-1; no clear D. V was clipped by 3 bases and J by 5 bases, with 11 bases between them. This CDR3 has 14 residues. Germline lookup yields CDR1 ENHRY and CDR2 SYGVKD. The CDR3 bases are TGTGCCATCAGTGAAGAAGGGCGCCACAATGAGCAGTTCTTC. Encoded protein: CAISEEGRHNEQFF.